One and the same sample provided the 19 T cell receptor beta chains below, sequenced in a study of identical twins. TCRdb re-analysed the 5' RACE reads in MiXCR, keeping a single row per CDR3 protein. The table lists around 370,000 distinct CDR3 sequences, about 9% of them singletons. Material for sequencing was naive T cells sorted from blood. The receptors originated from a woman in her 50s in good health.

This clonotype was seen repeatedly, ten times or more. The chain carries TRBV12-3 or TRBV12-4 and TRBJ1-5; the match to TRBD1 covers 12 bases. V shed 6 bases, J shed 1 base, and the junction held 10 bases outside the gene matches. There are 18 residues in the CDR3. DNA of the CDR3: TGTGCCAGCAGAAGGGACAGGGGGCTCTGGAGGAGCAATCAGCCCCAGCATTTT. Translation gives CASRRDRGLWRSNQPQHF.

The genes are TRBV7-2 and TRBJ2-6; possible D gene TRBD1, 5 bases. The CDR3 length is 15 residues. CDR1 is SGHTA and CDR2 is FQGNSA in the germline V gene. The V end was cut by 5 bases, the J end by 2 bases, with 10 bases between. CDR3 residues: CASSLQGTGANVLTF. The CDR3 DNA sequence: TGTGCCAGCAGCCTCCAGGGAACTGGGGCCAACGTCCTGACTTTC.

The V gene is TRBV7-8, the J gene TRBJ2-3; D assignment may be TRBD1 or TRBD2 (5 bases each). V shed 4 bases and J shed 4 bases, with 15 bases lying between them. CDR1 and CDR2 (germline): SGHVS, FQNEAQ. This CDR3 comprises 15 residues. CDR3 in DNA: TGTGCCAGCAGCTCGGGACGCCTGGGCCCAGATACGCAGTATTTT. As protein: CASSSGRLGPDTQYF.

This clonotype was seen many times. The rearrangement uses TRBV15 and TRBJ2-5; 7 bases fit TRBD1. V lost 4 bases, J lost 2 bases, and 10 bases stayed unmatched. The CDR3 covers 16 residues. Germline CDR1 is LNHNV and CDR2 is YYDKDF (reference sequence). CDR3 in DNA: TGTGCCACCAGCACCCCTAGGGGGCGTGATCAAGAGACCCAGTACTTC. Protein: CATSTPRGRDQETQYF.

The chain carries TRBV7-9 and TRBJ2-1; 8 nucleotides match TRBD2. CDR1 and CDR2 from the germline V gene are SEHNR and FQNEAQ (reference sequence). CDR3 length: 15 amino acids. V trimming: 1 base; J trimming: 5 bases; junction bases outside the gene matches: 4. The CDR3 sequence is CASSLGTSSNNEQFF. In DNA, the CDR3 is TGTGCCAGCAGCTTAGGGACTAGCAGCAACAATGAGCAGTTCTTC. Together with reference TRBV7-9 and TRBJ2-1, the CDR3 gives the full variable domain: DTGVSQNPRHKITKRGQNVTFRCDPISEHNRLYWYRQTLGQGPEFLTYFQNEAQLEKSRLLSDRFSAERPKGSFSTLEIQRTEQGDSAMYLCASSLGTSSNNEQFFGPGTRLTVL.

This clonotype appeared a few times. CDR3 residues: CASSPGRGNYGYTF. The CDR3 DNA is TGCGCCAGCAGCCCCGGGCGGGGGAACTATGGCTACACCTTC. The chain employs TRBV5-1 and TRBJ1-2, with D possibly being TRBD1 (5 bases). The CDR3 sequence is 14 residues long. CDR1 and CDR2 (germline): SGHRS, YFSETQ. The V gene lost 4 bases and the J gene lost 2 bases, with 12 bases spanning the gap.

The rearrangement joins TRBV7-9 to TRBJ2-3; D perhaps matches TRBD1 (6 bases). The V end lost 2 bases, the J end lost 4 bases, and 13 bases lay between the germline ends. The CDR3 is 15 residues long. Germline CDR1 SEHNR, CDR2 FQNEAQ (reference sequence). The DNA of the CDR3 is TGTGCCAGCAGCTTAATACAGGGCCGGGCAGATACGCAGTATTTT. It encodes CASSLIQGRADTQYF.

This chain links TRBV12-3 or TRBV12-4 with TRBJ2-5; D remains ambiguous. V lost 8 bases and J lost 7, with 14 bases in between. The CDR3 runs 12 residues. The CDR3 DNA sequence: TGTGCCAGCGGCGAGGCCCCTGGGACCCAGTACTTC. It is translated as CASGEAPGTQYF.

V usage is TRBV25-1 and J usage is TRBJ2-4; D is perhaps TRBD1 (7 bases). From germline, CDR1 is MGHDK and CDR2 SYGVNS. The V end lost 6 bases, the J end lost 1 base, and 10 bases lay between the germline ends. There are 14 residues in the CDR3. The chain's CDR3 is CASRAGGAKNIQYF. The DNA for the CDR3 is TGTGCCAGCAGGGCAGGGGGGGCCAAAAACATTCAGTACTTC.

This clonotype was observed a few times. The J gene is TRBJ1-2, the V gene TRBV12-3 or TRBV12-4; possible D gene TRBD1, 5 bases. V dropped 3 bases and J dropped 8 bases, with 13 bases sitting between them. The CDR3 loop spans 13 amino acids. The chain's CDR3 is CASSLGLSGGYTF. DNA for the CDR3: TGTGCCAGCAGTTTGGGGCTAAGTGGCGGCTACACCTTC.

This clonotype was detected ten times or more. The chain is built from TRBV18 and TRBJ1-1; possibly TRBD1 for D (5 bases). Trimming left V 2 bases short and J 1 base short, with 14 bases between. The germline gives CDR1 KGHSH, CDR2 LQKENI. The CDR3 length is 16 residues. The chain's CDR3 is CASSPEAGRANTEAFF. DNA for the CDR3: TGTGCCAGCTCACCAGAGGCAGGGAGGGCGAACACTGAAGCTTTCTTT.

The chain uses TRBV20-1 and TRBJ2-2; D could derive from TRBD1 or TRBD2 (6 bases each). This CDR3 has 15 residues. V lost 6 bases and J 3 bases, leaving 17 bases between the germline ends. The germline gives CDR1 DFQATT, CDR2 SNEGSKA (reference sequence). This CDR3 reads CSAQLGGWDTGELFF. The CDR3 DNA reads TGCAGTGCACAATTGGGGGGCTGGGACACCGGGGAGCTGTTTTTT.

This clonotype was counted ten times or more. The gene calls are TRBV20-1 and TRBJ1-5; TRBD1 might be the D (5 bases). The CDR3 covers 13 residues. V was trimmed by 1 base and J by 10 bases, leaving 14 bases between them. Germline CDR1 DFQATT, CDR2 SNEGSKA (reference sequence). This CDR3 reads CSARGTLLSPQHF. CDR3 in DNA: TGCAGTGCTAGAGGGACACTCCTCAGCCCCCAGCATTTT.

This clonotype was detected ten times or more. The rearrangement uses TRBV29-1 and TRBJ2-1; 8 bases line up with TRBD1. Germline-derived CDR1 and CDR2 are SQVTM and ANQGSEA. V was clipped by 7 bases and J by 6 bases; unmatched bases: 8. CDR3 size: 13 residues. The chain's CDR3 is CSATQGGGNEQFF. In DNA, the CDR3 is TGCAGCGCTACACAGGGGGGAGGCAATGAGCAGTTCTTC.

This clonotype has more than one count but fewer than ten. This chain joins TRBV3-1 and TRBJ2-5; TRBD2 is a possible D gene (5 bases). Trimming took off 4 bases at V and 5 bases at J, with 14 bases between the two ends. The CDR3 is made up of 14 amino acids. Germline CDR1 LGHDT, CDR2 YNNKEL (reference sequence). The CDR3 loop is CASSLWAPGETQYF. In DNA form, the CDR3 reads TGTGCCAGCAGCCTCTGGGCCCCGGGGGAGACCCAGTACTTC.

In its sample, this clonotype was seen many times. This sequence joins TRBV12-3 or TRBV12-4 and TRBJ2-3, with D perhaps TRBD2 (5 bases). This CDR3 spans 15 amino acids. V dropped 5 bases and J dropped 3 bases, with 15 bases sitting between them. In DNA, the CDR3 is TGTGCCAGCAGTCGCGGACTCTTTGGGACAGATACGCAGTATTTT. It specifies CASSRGLFGTDTQYF.

This clonotype was counted a few times. V gene TRBV6-2 or TRBV6-3 combines with J gene TRBJ2-7; D is perhaps TRBD1 or TRBD2 (5 bases each). From germline, CDR1 is MNHEY and CDR2 SVGEGT. Trimming removed 6 bases at V and 9 bases at J, with 18 bases between. The CDR3 totals 13 residues. DNA of the CDR3: TGTGCCAGCAGGGGACGGGCCCGGGAAGGGCAGTACGTC. Its protein is CASRGRAREGQYV.

This clonotype was seen a handful of times. The V gene is TRBV14, the J gene TRBJ2-1; perhaps TRBD1 as D (6 bases). The CDR3 has 13 residues. The germline V gene encodes CDR1 SGHDN and CDR2 FVKESK. V gave up 8 bases and J gave up 12 bases, with 20 bases separating them. The CDR3, as DNA: TGTGCCAGCCAGCATGGACAGAGTGGACGGCAGTTCTTC. Amino acid sequence: CASQHGQSGRQFF.

The V gene is TRBV30, the J gene TRBJ2-3; D possibly corresponds to TRBD2 (6 bases). Looked up from germline, CDR1 is GTSNPN and CDR2 is SVGIG (reference sequence). The V and J ends lost 1 base and 2 bases respectively, with 10 bases between them. The CDR3 is made up of 14 amino acids. In DNA, the CDR3 is TGTGCCTGGAGTGAAACTAGCTTCACAGATACGCAGTATTTT. This codes for CAWSETSFTDTQYF.